Sequencing of this TCR beta chain was carried out in a study of cytomegalovirus exposure and HLA in healthy donors. PCR employed 60 Vbeta and 13 Jbeta primers. Per the original methods: In a later analysis, some 10 million of about 80 million unique beta chains occurred in at least two donors. TCRdb keeps only in-frame clones here, not all; method: immunoSEQ multiplex PCR. V, J and clone size are those of that table, while D and trimming were read from the DNA. The repertoire includes fewer than 200,000 clones, about 79% of them detected once, and less than 0.9% sits in the top ten. There are 16 residues in the CDR3. V lost 1 base and J lost 6, with 19 bases in between. CDR1 is SGHTA and CDR2 is FQGNSA in the germline V gene. A few counts support this clone. Its target is not known. Study findings and constraints: Later genetic work tied a missense DCLRE1C variant to beta-chain V and J trimming. It was taken for granted in presence/absence analyses that sequencing depth across donors was roughly uniform.

Nominal health characterized the donors when sampled, though unrecorded immune exposures were likely. The sequencing input was PBMCs. The chain links TRBV7-2 to TRBJ2-7, with a possible D match to TRBD2 (5 bases). The TCR originated in a female donor in good health and CMV-seronegative. CDR3 sequence: CASSLDRGAIGGEQYF. In DNA form, the CDR3 reads TGTGCCAGCAGCTTAGATCGGGGAGCGATTGGCGGCGAGCAGTACTTC.